Listed below are T cell receptor beta chains from one sample, sequenced in a study of PD-L1 blockade in urothelial cancer. The repertoire was sequenced with immunoSEQ multiplex PCR; TCRdb's copy has only in-frame clones and lacks some. In the table there are about 23,000 clones, roughly 89% of which are singletons. This material consisted of PBMCs, taken around atezolizumab (anti-PD-L1) treatment. These receptors were taken from a woman aged 55-69 years with urothelial cancer. Both conserved end residues are part of each CDR3. A D gene is named only where the DNA matches it firmly. Only part of the rows carry a size: once, few, many, or a class if the clone is expanded.

j_call d_call clone_size v_call cdr3_nt cdr3_aa
TRBJ2-7 . . TRBV25-1 TGTGCCAGCAGTGAAGGGGGCACGCAGGGGCTGTACTTC CASSEGGTQGLYF
TRBJ2-7 TRBD2 . TRBV4-2 TGTGCCAGCAGCCACATAAGCGGGGGGGGGTACGAGCAGTACTTC CASSHISGGGYEQYF
TRBJ2-1 . . TRBV19 TGTGCCAGTAGTATAGGAGGCGGACTCCACAATGAGCAGTTCTTC CASSIGGGLHNEQFF
TRBJ2-2 . . TRBV10-2 TGCGCCACCTCGCGGGTTTTAACCGGGGAGCTGTTTTTT CATSRVLTGELFF
TRBJ2-2 TRBD2 . TRBV29-1 TGCAGCGTCGGACTAGCGGGGAAGACGAACACCGGGGAGCTGTTTTTT CSVGLAGKTNTGELFF
TRBJ2-1 . . TRBV6-6 TGTGCCAGCTCCCAAGCTCCCGGGGGGCCAAGGAGTGAGCAGTTCTTC CASSQAPGGPRSEQFF
TRBJ2-7 TRBD1 . TRBV5-1 TGCGCCAGCGGGACAGGGACAGGGGAGCAGTACTTC CASGTGTGEQYF
TRBJ2-7 TRBD1 . TRBV7-2 TGTGCCAGCAGCCCCCAGACAGGGTCCGCCTACGAGCAGTACTTC CASSPQTGSAYEQYF
TRBJ1-4 . . TRBV7-8 TGTGCCAGCAGCTTCTGGGCGGGCGGCAATGAAAAACTGTTTTTT CASSFWAGGNEKLFF
TRBJ2-2 . . TRBV7-3 TGTGCCAGCAGCTCTCAAACAGGCGGGGAGCTGTTTTTT CASSSQTGGELFF
TRBJ1-1 . . TRBV7-2 TGTGCCAGCAGCTTAGATGGGGGGTGGGCTGAAGCTTTCTTT CASSLDGGWAEAFF
TRBJ2-7 TRBD1 . TRBV6-5 TGTGCCAGCAGTTTCGGACAGGGGGGTGAGCAGTACTTC CASSFGQGGEQYF
TRBJ2-3 . . TRBV4-2 TGTGCCAGCAGCCAAGATTGGGCCCAACCGTATTTT CASSQDWAQPYF
TRBJ2-7 . . TRBV13 TGTGCCAGCAGCTCCATGTACGAGCAGTACTTC CASSSMYEQYF
TRBJ2-4 . . TRBV5-1 TGCGCCAGCAGCTGGACAGTAGCCAAAAACATTCAGTACTTC CASSWTVAKNIQYF
TRBJ1-5 . . TRBV10-3 TGTGCCATCAGCGAAGACATTAGCAATCAGCCCCAGCATTTT CAISEDISNQPQHF
TRBJ2-3 TRBD2 . TRBV19 TGTGCCAGTAGTATGGGAGCGGGAGGGGAAGATACGCAGTATTTT CASSMGAGGEDTQYF
TRBJ1-4 TRBD1 . TRBV5-1 TGCGCCAGCAGCGTAACCGGGACAGCAACTAATGAAAAACTGTTTTTT CASSVTGTATNEKLFF
TRBJ1-3 TRBD1 once TRBV6-1 TGTGCCAGCGGACAGGGAGGAAACACCATATATTTT CASGQGGNTIYF
TRBJ1-2 TRBD1 . TRBV7-2 TGTGCCAGCAGCCCGAAGGACAGGGACGGCTATGGCTACACCTTC CASSPKDRDGYGYTF
TRBJ1-5 TRBD1 . TRBV15 TGTGCCACCAGCAGAGGCGGGACGACAGGGGGATCCAGTCAGCCCCAGCATTTT CATSRGGTTGGSSQPQHF
TRBJ2-7 TRBD2 . TRBV5-8 TGTGCCAGCAGCCACGATTGGGGATCTAGCGGGGTCTCCTACGAGCAGTACTTC CASSHDWGSSGVSYEQYF
TRBJ2-1 . once TRBV27 TGTGCCACGCAACGGGCGATGCGGGGGACAAAAAGTAATGAGCAGTTCTTC CATQRAMRGTKSNEQFF
TRBJ1-4 . once TRBV7-9 TGTGCCAGCAGCCTCCCCAGGGCCCCGGATGAAAAACTGTTTTTT CASSLPRAPDEKLFF
TRBJ2-3 . . TRBV20-1 TGCAGTGCTAGTAATCGGGATACGCAGTATTTT CSASNRDTQYF
TRBJ2-1 . . TRBV15 TGTGCCACCAGCAGTGGAGCGTTACTGGGTGAGCAGTTCTTC CATSSGALLGEQFF
TRBJ2-3 TRBD2 . TRBV29-1 TGCAGCACCGAAACGACTAGCGGCGCGGATACGCAGTATTTT CSTETTSGADTQYF
TRBJ2-5 TRBD2 . TRBV7-3 TGTGCCAGCAGCTTATATGGACTAGCGGGGGAAGAGACCCAGTACTTC CASSLYGLAGEETQYF
TRBJ2-7 TRBD1 . TRBV28 TGTGCCAGCGGGACAGGGACTGAGGAGCAGTACTTC CASGTGTEEQYF
TRBJ1-2 . . TRBV7-2 TGTGCCAGCAGCTTAGCAGGGGAGGACTATGGCTACACCTTC CASSLAGEDYGYTF
TRBJ2-7 TRBD1 . TRBV7-9 TGTGCCAGCAGCTCCAGACAGGGGTCGAACGAGCAGTACTTC CASSSRQGSNEQYF
TRBJ2-1 TRBD2 . TRBV4-1 TGCGCCAGCAGCCCCCTAGGCGGGAGTCTGTTCTTC CASSPLGGSLFF
TRBJ2-1 TRBD2 . TRBV13 TGTGCCAGCAGCTACTCATTAGCGGGGGGGCCACGTGAGCAGTTCTTC CASSYSLAGGPREQFF
TRBJ1-2 . few TRBV4-1 TGCGCCAGCAGCCAAGGTCGGGGGGGGCCCGACTTCACCTTC CASSQGRGGPDFTF
TRBJ2-6 . few TRBV18 TGTGCCAGCTCATACGAGATCCTAACTGGGGCCAACGTCCTGACTTTC CASSYEILTGANVLTF
TRBJ1-1 . . TRBV15 TGTGCCACCAGCAGAGATTTGCCGGTAATGAACACTGAAGCTTTCTTT CATSRDLPVMNTEAFF
TRBJ2-1 TRBD1 once TRBV6-1 TGTGCCAGCAGTGGGACAGGGGAATCCTACAATGAGCAGTTCTTC CASSGTGESYNEQFF
TRBJ2-3 TRBD2 . TRBV9 TGTGCCAGCAGCGTAGAAGGATCGGCTAGCGGGAGAATTACACTCACAGATACGCAGTATTTT CASSVEGSASGRITLTDTQYF
TRBJ1-2 . . TRBV5-4 TGTGCCAGCAGCTTTGACATAAACTATGGCTACACCTTC CASSFDINYGYTF
TRBJ2-2 . . TRBV19 TGTGCCAGTAGTACCAGGACCGGGGAGCTGTTTTTT CASSTRTGELFF
TRBJ2-1 TRBD2 . TRBV27 TGTGCCAGCAGTTATTTAGCGGGTCGGGACAATGAGCAGTTCTTC CASSYLAGRDNEQFF
TRBJ2-5 TRBD1 . TRBV7-9 TGTGCCAGCAGCCCCCGGGACAGGGGTTGGGAGACCCAGTACTTC CASSPRDRGWETQYF
TRBJ1-1 TRBD1 . TRBV5-1 TGCGCCAGCAGCCCAGGACAGGGGTCGAACACTGAAGCTTTCTTT CASSPGQGSNTEAFF